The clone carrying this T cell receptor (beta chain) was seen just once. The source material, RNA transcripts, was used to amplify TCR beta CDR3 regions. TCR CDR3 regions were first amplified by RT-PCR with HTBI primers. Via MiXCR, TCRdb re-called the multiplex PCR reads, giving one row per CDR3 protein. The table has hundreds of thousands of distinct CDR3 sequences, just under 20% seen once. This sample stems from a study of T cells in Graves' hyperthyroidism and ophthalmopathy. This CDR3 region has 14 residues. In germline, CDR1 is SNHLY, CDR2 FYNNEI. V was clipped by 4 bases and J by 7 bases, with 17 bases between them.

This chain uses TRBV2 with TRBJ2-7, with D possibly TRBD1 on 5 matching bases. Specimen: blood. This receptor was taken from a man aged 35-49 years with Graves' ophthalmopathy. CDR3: CASSVQASLGEQYF. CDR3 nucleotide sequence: TGTGCCAGCAGTGTACAGGCATCGCTGGGAGAGCAGTACTTC.